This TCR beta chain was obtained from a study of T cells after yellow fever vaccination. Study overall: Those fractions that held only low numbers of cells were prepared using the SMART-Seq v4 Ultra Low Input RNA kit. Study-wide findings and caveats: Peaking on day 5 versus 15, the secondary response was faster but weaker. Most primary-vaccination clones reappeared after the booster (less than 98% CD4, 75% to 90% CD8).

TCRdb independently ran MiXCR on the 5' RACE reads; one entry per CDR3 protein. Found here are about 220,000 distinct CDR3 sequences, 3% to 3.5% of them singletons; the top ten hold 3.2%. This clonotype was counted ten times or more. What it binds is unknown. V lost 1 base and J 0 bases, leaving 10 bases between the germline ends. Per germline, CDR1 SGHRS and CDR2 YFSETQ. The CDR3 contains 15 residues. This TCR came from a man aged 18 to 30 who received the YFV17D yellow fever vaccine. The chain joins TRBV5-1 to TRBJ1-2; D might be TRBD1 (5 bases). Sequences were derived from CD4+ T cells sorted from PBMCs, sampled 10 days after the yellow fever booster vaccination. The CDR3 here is CASSLTPGPNYGYTF. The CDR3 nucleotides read TGCGCCAGCAGCTTGACTCCGGGGCCTAACTATGGCTACACCTTC.